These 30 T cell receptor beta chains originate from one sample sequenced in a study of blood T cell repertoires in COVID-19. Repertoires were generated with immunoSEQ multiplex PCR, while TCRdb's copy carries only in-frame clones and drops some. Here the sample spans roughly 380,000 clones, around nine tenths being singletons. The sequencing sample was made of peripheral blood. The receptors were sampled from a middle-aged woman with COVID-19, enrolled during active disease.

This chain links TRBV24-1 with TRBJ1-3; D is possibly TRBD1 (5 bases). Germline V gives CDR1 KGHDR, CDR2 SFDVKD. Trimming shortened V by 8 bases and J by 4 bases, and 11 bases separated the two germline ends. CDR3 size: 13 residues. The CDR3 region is CATKGGVGNTIYF. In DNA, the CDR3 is TGTGCCACCAAAGGAGGGGTGGGAAACACCATATATTTT.

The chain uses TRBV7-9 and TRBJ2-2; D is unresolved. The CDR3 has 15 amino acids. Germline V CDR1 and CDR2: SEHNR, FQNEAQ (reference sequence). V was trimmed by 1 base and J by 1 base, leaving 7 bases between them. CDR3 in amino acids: CASSLVFQNTGELFF. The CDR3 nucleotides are TGTGCCAGCAGCTTAGTTTTCCAGAACACCGGGGAGCTGTTTTTT.

In DNA form, the CDR3 reads TGTGCCAGCAGCCAGGGCATCTATGGAAACACCATATATTTT. As protein: CASSQGIYGNTIYF. This chain links TRBV3-1 (or the pseudogene TRBV3-2) with TRBJ1-3; no firm D call. Germline V gene sequence: CDR1 LGHDT, CDR2 YNNKEL (reference sequence). CDR3 length equals 14 residues. The V gene lost 3 bases and the J gene lost 3 bases, with 9 bases spanning the gap.

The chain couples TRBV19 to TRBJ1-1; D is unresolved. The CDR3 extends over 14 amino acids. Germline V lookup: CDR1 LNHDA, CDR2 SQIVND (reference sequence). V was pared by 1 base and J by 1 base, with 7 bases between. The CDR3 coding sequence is TGTGCCAGTAGTATAGCCGAGGGGAACACTGAAGCTTTCTTT. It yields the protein CASSIAEGNTEAFF. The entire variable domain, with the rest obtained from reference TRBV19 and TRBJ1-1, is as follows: DGGITQSPKYLFRKEGQNVTLSCEQNLNHDAMYWYRQDPGQGLRLIYYSQIVNDFQKGDIAEGYSVSREKKESFPLTVTSAQKNPTAFYLCASSIAEGNTEAFFGQGTRLTVV.

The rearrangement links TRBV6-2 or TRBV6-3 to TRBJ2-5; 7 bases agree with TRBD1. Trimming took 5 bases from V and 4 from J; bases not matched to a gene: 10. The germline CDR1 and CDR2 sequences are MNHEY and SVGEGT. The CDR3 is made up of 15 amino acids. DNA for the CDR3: TGTGCCAGCAGTCCACAGGGGCCATTAGGAGAGACCCAGTACTTC. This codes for CASSPQGPLGETQYF.

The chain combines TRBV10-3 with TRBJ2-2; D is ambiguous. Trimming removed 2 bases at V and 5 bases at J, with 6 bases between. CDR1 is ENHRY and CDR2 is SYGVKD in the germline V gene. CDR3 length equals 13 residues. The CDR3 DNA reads TGTGCCATCAGTGAGCTTACTACCGGGGAGCTGTTTTTT. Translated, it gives CAISELTTGELFF.

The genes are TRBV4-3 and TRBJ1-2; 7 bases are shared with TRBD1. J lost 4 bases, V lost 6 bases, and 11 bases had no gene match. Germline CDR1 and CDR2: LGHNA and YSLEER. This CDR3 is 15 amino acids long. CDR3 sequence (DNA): TGCGCCAGCAGTCCACGACCAACAGGGGCCTATGGCTACACCTTC. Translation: CASSPRPTGAYGYTF.

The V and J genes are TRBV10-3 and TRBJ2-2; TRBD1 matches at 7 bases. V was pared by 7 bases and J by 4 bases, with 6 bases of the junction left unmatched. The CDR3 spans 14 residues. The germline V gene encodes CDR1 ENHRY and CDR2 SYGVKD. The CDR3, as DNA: TGTGCCATCAAGGGGGCGCTGGGCACCGGGGAGCTGTTTTTT. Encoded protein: CAIKGALGTGELFF.

CDR3: CASSLAAAATGELFF. The CDR3 DNA sequence: TGTGCCAGCAGCTTAGCAGCGGCTGCCACCGGGGAGCTGTTTTTT. The genes are TRBV7-8 and TRBJ2-2, with D perhaps matching TRBD2 (5 bases). The CDR3 runs 15 residues. V was cut by 0 bases and J by 4 bases, with 9 bases left in between. The V gene's germline CDR1 is SGHVS and CDR2 FQNEAQ.

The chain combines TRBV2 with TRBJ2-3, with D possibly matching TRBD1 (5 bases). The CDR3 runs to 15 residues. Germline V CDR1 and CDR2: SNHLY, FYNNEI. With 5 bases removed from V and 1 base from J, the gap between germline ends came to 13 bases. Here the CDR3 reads CASSRETGGTDTQYF. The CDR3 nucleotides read TGTGCCAGCAGTCGTGAAACAGGAGGCACAGATACGCAGTATTTT.

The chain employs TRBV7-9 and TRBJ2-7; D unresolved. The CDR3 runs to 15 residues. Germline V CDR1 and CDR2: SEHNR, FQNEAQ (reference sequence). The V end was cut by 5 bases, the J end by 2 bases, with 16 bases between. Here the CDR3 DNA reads TGTGCCAGCAGCCGGATGGCCCCTCGGGCCTACGAGCAGTACTTC. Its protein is CASSRMAPRAYEQYF.

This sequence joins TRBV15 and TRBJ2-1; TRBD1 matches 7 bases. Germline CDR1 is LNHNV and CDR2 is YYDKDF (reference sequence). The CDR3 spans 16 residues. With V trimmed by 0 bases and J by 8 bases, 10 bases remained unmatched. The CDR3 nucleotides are TGTGCCACCAGCAGAGAGGTCCCGATCGACAGGGATGAGCAGTTCTTC. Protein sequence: CATSREVPIDRDEQFF. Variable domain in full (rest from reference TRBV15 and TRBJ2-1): DAMVIQNPRYQVTQFGKPVTLSCSQTLNHNVMYWYQQKSSQAPKLLFHYYDKDFNNEADTPDNFQSRRPNTSFCFLDIRSPGLGDTAMYLCATSREVPIDRDEQFFGPGTRLTVL.

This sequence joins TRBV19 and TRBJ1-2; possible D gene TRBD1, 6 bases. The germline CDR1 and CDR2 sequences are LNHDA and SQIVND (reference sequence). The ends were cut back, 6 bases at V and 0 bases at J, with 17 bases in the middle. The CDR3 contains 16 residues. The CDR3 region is CASRTETGRSNYGYTF. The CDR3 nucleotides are TGTGCCAGTAGGACGGAAACAGGGCGATCTAACTATGGCTACACCTTC.

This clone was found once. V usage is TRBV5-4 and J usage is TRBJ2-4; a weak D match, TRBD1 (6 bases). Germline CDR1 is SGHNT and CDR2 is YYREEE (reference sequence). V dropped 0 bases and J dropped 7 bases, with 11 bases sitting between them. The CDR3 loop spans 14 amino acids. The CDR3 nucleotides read TGTGCCAGCAGCTTGGGCCGTCAGGGGAACATTCAGTACTTC. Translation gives CASSLGRQGNIQYF. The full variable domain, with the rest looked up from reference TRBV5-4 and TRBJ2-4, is ETGVTQSPTHLIKTRGQQVTLRCSSQSGHNTVSWYQQALGQGPQFIFQYYREEENGRGNFPPRFSGLQFPNYSSELNVNALELDDSALYLCASSLGRQGNIQYFGAGTRLSVL.

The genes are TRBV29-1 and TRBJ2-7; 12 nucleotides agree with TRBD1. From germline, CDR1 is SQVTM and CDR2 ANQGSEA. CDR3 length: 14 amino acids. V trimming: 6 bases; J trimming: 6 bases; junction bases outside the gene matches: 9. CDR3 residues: CSVASGTGGAEQYF. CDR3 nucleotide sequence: TGCAGCGTAGCCTCCGGGACAGGGGGCGCCGAGCAGTACTTC.

The CDR3: CASSDELAGWYNEQFF. DNA for the CDR3: TGCGCCAGCAGTGACGAGTTAGCGGGGTGGTACAATGAGCAGTTCTTC. The J gene is TRBJ2-1, the V gene TRBV4-3; 8 bases are shared with TRBD2. This CDR3 is built from 16 residues. Germline loops: CDR1 LGHNA, CDR2 YSLEER. V gave up 6 bases and J gave up 4 bases; unmatched junction bases: 11.

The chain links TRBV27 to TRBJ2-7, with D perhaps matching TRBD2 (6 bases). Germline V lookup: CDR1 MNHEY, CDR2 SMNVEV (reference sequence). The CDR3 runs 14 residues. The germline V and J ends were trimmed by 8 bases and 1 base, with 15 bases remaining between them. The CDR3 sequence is CASSVGGWSYEQYF. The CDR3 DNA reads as TGTGCCAGCTCCGTCGGGGGATGGTCCTACGAGCAGTACTTC.

CDR3 coding DNA: TGTGCCAGCAGCCCAGAGGGACAGGGCGGTTTCTACGAGCAGTACTTC. The encoded protein is CASSPEGQGGFYEQYF. The rearrangement uses TRBV3-1 (or the pseudogene TRBV3-2) and TRBJ2-7, with 9 nucleotides matching TRBD1. Per the germline V gene, CDR1 is LGHDT and CDR2 is YNNKEL (reference sequence). After removal of 4 bases from V and 3 bases from J, the junction contained 10 bases not matched to a gene. CDR3 length equals 16 residues.

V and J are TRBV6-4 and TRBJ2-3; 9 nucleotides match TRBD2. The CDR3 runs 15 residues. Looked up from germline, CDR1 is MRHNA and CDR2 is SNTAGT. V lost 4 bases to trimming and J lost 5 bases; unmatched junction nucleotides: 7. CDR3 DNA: TGTGCCAGCAGTGTGGAGAGCGGGGGGTTAGATACGCAGTATTTT. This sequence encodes CASSVESGGLDTQYF.

The CDR3 nucleotides read TGCAGTGCTCCTACAGGGGTCGAGCAGTACTTC. Translating it yields CSAPTGVEQYF. The rearrangement joins TRBV20-1 to TRBJ2-7; TRBD1 aligns across 7 bases. The germline V gene has CDR1 DFQATT and CDR2 SNEGSKA (reference sequence). This CDR3 contains 11 residues. The ends lost 5 bases at V and 6 bases at J; junction bases unmatched: 4.

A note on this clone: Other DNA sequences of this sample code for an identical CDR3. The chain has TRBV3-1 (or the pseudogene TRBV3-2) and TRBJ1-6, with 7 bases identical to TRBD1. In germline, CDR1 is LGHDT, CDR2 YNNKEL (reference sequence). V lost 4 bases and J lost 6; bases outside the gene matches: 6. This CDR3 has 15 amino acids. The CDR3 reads CASSLRTGSNSPLHF. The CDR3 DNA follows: TGTGCCAGCAGCCTGCGGACAGGTTCTAATTCACCCCTCCACTTT.

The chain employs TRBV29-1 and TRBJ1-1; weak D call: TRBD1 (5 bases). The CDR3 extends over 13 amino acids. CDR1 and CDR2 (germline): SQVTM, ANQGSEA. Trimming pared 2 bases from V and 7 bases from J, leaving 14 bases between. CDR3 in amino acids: CSVEQGWQLEAFF. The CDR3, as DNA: TGCAGCGTTGAACAGGGCTGGCAGCTTGAAGCTTTCTTT.

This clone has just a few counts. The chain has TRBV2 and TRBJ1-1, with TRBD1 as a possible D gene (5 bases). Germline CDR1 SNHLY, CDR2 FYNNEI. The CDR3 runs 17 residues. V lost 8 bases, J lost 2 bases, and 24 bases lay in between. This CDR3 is CASSGRDSRLRNTEAFF. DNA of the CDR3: TGTGCCAGCTCTGGACGGGACTCCCGCCTGCGCAACACTGAAGCTTTCTTT.

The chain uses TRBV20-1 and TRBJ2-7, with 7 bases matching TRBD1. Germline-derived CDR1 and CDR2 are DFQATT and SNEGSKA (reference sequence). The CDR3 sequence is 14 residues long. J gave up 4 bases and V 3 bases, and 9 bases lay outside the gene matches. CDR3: CSASLTGSLYEQYF. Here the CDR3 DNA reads TGCAGTGCTAGTTTGACAGGGAGTTTATACGAGCAGTACTTC.

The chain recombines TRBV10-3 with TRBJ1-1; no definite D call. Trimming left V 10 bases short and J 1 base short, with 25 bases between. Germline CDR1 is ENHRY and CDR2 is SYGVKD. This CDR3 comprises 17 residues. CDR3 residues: CATGDIISGMENTEAFF. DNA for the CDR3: TGTGCCACCGGCGACATTATTTCGGGGATGGAGAACACTGAAGCTTTCTTT.

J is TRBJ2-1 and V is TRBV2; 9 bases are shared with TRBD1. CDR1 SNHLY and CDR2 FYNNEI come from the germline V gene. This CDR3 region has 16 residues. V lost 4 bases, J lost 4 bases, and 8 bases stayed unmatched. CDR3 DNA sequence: TGTGCCAGCAGTGGGACAGGGGTTACACTTTACAATGAGCAGTTCTTC. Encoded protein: CASSGTGVTLYNEQFF.

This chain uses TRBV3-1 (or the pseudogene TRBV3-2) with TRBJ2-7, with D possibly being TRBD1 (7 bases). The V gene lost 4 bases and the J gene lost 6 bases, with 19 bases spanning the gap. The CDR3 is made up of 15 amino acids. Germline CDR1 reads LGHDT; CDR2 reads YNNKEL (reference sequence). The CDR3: CASSLIPAGGCEQYF. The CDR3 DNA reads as TGTGCCAGCAGCCTTATCCCGGCAGGGGGGTGCGAGCAGTACTTC.

The CDR3 loop reads CASSLAGDRGGRNTEAFF. CDR3 nucleotide sequence: TGTGCCAGCAGCTTAGCGGGCGACAGGGGAGGGCGGAACACTGAAGCTTTCTTT. The J gene is TRBJ1-1, the V gene TRBV7-2; 8 nucleotides agree with TRBD1. CDR3 length equals 18 residues. CDR1 SGHTA and CDR2 FQGNSA come from the germline V gene. Losses at the gene ends were 0 bases for V and 1 base for J; bases not matched to a gene: 10.

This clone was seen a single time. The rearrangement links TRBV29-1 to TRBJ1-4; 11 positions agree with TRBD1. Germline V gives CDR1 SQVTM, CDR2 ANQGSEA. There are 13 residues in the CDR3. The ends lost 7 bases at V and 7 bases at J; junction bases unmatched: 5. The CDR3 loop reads CSADRGRGEKLFF. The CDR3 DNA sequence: TGCAGCGCGGACAGGGGGCGCGGTGAAAAACTGTTTTTT.

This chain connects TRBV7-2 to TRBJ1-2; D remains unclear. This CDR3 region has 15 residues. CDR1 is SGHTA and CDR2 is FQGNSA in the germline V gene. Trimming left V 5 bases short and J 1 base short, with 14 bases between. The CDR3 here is CASSPQGLFNYGYTF. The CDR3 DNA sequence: TGTGCCAGCAGCCCCCAAGGACTATTTAACTATGGCTACACCTTC.